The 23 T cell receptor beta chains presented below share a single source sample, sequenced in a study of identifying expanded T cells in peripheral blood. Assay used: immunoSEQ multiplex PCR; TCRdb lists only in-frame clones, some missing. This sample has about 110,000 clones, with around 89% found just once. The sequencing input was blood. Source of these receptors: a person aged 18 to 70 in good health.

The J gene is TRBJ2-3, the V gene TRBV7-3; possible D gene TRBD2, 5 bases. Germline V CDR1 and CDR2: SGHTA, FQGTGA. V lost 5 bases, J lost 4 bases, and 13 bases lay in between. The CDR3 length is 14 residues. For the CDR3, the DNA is TGTGCCAGCAGCATGTGGACTCCCCCAGATACGCAGTATTTT. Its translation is CASSMWTPPDTQYF.

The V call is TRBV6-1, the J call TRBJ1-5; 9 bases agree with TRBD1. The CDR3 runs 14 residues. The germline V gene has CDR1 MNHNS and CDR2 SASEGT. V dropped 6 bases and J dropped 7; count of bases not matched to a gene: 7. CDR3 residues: CASSRDRDWQPQHF. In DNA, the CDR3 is TGTGCCAGCAGCAGGGACAGGGATTGGCAGCCCCAGCATTTT.

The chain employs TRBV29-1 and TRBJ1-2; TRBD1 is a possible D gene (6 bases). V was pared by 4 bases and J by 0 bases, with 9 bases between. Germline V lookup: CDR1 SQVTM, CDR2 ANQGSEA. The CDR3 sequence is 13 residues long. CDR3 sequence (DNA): TGCAGCGTTGGCAGGGGCGCTAACTATGGCTACACCTTC. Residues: CSVGRGANYGYTF.

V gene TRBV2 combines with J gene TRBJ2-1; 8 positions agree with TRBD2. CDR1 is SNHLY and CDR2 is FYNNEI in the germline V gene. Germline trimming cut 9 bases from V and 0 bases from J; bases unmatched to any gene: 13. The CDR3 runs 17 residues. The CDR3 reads CARDLAGYGSSYNEQFF. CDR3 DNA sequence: TGTGCCAGGGACTTAGCGGGGTATGGGAGCTCCTACAATGAGCAGTTCTTC.

CDR3 amino acids: CASTVTGGMPDTQYF. The DNA of the CDR3 is TGCGCCAGCACGGTCACAGGGGGGATGCCAGATACGCAGTATTTT. J is TRBJ2-3 and V is TRBV5-1, with TRBD1 matching 8 bases. V was clipped by 6 bases and J by 4 bases; unmatched bases: 10. The CDR3 covers 15 residues. Germline V gene data show CDR1 as SGHRS and CDR2 as YFSETQ.

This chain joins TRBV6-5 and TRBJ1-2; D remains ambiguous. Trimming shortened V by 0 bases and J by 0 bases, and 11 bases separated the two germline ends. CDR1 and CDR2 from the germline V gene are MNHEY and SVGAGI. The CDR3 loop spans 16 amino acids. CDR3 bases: TGTGCCAGCAGTTACTCGCCTGAACGAGCTAACTATGGCTACACCTTC. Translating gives CASSYSPERANYGYTF.

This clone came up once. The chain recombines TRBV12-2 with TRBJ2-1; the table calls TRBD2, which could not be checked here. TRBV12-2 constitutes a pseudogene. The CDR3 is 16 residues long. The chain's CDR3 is CASRVRTSGGYNEQFF. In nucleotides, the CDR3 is TGTGCAAGTCGCGTAAGGACTAGCGGGGGGTACAATGAGCAGTTCTTC.

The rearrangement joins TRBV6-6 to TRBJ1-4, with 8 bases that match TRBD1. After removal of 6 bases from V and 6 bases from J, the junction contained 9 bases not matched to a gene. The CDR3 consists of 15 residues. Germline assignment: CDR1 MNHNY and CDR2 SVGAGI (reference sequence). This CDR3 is CASRPRQGTYEKLFF. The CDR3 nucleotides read TGTGCCAGCAGACCTCGACAGGGGACTTATGAAAAACTGTTTTTT.

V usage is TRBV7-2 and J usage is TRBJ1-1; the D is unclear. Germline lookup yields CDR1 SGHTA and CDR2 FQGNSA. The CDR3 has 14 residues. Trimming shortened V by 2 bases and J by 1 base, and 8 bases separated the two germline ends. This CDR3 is CASSLFSGNTEAFF. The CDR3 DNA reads TGTGCCAGCAGCTTATTCTCAGGGAACACTGAAGCTTTCTTT.

CDR3 loop: CASSQGHGPGSEAFF. The DNA for the CDR3 is TGCGCCAGCAGCCAAGGTCATGGACCAGGGTCGGAAGCTTTCTTT. V usage is TRBV4-1 and J usage is TRBJ1-1; a possible D gene is TRBD1 (5 bases). Germline CDR1 is MGHRA and CDR2 is YSYEKL. Trimming took 1 base from V and 8 from J, leaving 17 bases between them. The CDR3 loop spans 15 amino acids.

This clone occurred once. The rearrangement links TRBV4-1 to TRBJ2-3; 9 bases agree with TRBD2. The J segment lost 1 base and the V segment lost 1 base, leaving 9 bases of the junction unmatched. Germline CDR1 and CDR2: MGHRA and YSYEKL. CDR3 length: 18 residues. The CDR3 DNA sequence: TGCGCCAGCAGCCAAGTTGATGGGTCTAGCGGGGGCACAGATACGCAGTATTTT. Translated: CASSQVDGSSGGTDTQYF.

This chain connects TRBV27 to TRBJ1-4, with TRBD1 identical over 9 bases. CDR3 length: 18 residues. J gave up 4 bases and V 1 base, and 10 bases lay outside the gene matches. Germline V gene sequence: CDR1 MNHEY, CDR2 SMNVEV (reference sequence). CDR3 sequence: CASSLFGTGSYVNEKLFF. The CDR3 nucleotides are TGTGCCAGCAGTTTATTCGGGACAGGGTCATATGTTAATGAAAAACTGTTTTTT.

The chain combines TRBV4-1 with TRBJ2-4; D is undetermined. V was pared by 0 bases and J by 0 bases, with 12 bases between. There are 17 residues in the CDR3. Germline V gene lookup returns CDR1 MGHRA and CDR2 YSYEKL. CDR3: CASSQDNLQIAKNIQYF. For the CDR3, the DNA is TGCGCCAGCAGCCAAGACAATTTACAGATAGCCAAAAACATTCAGTACTTC.

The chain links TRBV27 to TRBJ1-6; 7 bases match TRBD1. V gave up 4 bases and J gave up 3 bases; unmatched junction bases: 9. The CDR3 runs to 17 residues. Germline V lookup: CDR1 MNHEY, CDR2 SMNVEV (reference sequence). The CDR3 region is CASSSTGDPFYNSPLHF. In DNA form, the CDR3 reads TGTGCCAGCAGTTCCACAGGGGACCCATTCTATAATTCACCCCTCCACTTT.

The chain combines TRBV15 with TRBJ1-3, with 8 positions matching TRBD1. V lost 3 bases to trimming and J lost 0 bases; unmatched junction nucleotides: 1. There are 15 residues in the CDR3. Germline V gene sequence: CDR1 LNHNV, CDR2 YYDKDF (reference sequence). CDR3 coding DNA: TGTGCCACCAGCAGGGACAGGGCCTCTGGAAACACCATATATTTT. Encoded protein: CATSRDRASGNTIYF.

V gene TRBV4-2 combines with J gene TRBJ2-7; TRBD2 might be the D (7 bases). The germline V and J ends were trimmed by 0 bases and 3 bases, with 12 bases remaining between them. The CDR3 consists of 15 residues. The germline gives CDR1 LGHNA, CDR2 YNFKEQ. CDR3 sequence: CASSQEAGAFYEQYF. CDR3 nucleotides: TGTGCCAGCAGCCAAGAGGCGGGGGCTTTCTACGAGCAGTACTTC.

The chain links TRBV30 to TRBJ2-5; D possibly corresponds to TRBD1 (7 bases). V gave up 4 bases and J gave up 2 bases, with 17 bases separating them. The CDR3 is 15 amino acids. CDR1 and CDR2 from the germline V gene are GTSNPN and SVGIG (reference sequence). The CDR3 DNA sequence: TGTGCCTGGACCATTGGGGGGACAGCTCAAGAGACCCAGTACTTC. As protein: CAWTIGGTAQETQYF.

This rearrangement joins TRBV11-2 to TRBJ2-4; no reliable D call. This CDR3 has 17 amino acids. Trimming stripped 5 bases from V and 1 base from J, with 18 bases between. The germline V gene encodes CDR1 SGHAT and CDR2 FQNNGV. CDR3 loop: CASSLSTASGAKNIQYF. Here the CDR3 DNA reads TGTGCCAGCAGCCTATCTACAGCCTCCGGGGCCAAAAACATTCAGTACTTC.

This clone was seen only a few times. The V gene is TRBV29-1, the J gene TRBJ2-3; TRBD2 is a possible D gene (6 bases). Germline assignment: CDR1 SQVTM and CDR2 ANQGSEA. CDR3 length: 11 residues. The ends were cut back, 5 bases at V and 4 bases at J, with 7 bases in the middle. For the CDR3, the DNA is TGCAGCGTTTGGGGGGCAGATACGCAGTATTTT. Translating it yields CSVWGADTQYF.

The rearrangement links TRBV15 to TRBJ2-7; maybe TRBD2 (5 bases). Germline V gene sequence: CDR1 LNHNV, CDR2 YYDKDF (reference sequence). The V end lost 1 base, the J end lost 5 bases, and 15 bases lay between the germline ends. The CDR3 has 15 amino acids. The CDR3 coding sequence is TGTGCCACCAGCAGAGGGCCTCCGGGGATCCACGAGCAGTACTTC. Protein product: CATSRGPPGIHEQYF.

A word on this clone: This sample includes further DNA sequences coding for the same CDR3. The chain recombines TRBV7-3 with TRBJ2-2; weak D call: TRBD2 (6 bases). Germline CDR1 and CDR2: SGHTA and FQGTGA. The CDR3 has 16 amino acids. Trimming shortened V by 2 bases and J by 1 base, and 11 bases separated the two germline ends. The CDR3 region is CASSLVRRENTGELFF. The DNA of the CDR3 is TGTGCCAGCAGCTTAGTCAGGAGGGAGAACACCGGGGAGCTGTTTTTT.

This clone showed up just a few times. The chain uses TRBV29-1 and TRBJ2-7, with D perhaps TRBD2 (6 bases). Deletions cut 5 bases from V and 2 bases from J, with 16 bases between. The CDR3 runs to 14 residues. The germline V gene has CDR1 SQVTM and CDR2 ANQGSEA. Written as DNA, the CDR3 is TGCAGCGTTTCTCCGGGACTTTCAGCCTACGAGCAGTACTTC. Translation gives CSVSPGLSAYEQYF.

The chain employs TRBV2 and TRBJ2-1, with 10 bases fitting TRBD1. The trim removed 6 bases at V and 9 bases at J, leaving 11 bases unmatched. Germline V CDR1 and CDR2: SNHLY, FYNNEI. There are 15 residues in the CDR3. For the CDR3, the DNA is TGTGCCAGCAGCGACACCGGGACAGGGGTGCGTGAGCAGTTCTTC. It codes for CASSDTGTGVREQFF.